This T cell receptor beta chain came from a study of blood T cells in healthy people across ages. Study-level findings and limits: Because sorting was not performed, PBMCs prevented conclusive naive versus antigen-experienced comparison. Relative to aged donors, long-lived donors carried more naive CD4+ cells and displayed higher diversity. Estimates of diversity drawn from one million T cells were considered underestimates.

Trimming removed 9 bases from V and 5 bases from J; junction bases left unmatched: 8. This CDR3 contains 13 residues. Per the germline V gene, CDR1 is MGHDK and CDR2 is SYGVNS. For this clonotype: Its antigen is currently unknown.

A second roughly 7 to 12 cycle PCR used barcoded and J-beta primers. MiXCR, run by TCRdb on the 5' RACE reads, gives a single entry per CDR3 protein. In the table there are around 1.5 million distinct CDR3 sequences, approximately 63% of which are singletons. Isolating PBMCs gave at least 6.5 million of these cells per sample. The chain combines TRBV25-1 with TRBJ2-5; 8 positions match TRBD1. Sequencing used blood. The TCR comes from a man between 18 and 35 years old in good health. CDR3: CASLQGAFETQYF. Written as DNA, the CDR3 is TGTGCCAGTTTGCAGGGGGCGTTCGAGACCCAGTACTTC.